This TCR beta chain was found in a study of identical twins. Whole-study results and caveats: Excess sharing by twins proved weaker in beta out-of-frame sequences. Invariant cells of the MAIT and iNKT types might have partly distorted the zero-insertion analyses.

With 0 bases removed from V and 2 bases from J, the gap between germline ends came to 8 bases. This CDR3 region has 15 residues. Germline CDR1 and CDR2: MNHEY and SMNVEV (reference sequence). Each CDR3 protein is one row after TCRdb ran MiXCR on the 5' RACE reads. The sample records around 960,000 distinct CDR3 sequences, around an eighth being singletons. This clonotype has at least ten counts. Antigen specificity is unknown. The same data also contributed to another study, on yellow fever vaccine responses in identical twins.

Sequenced material: PBMCs. This chain connects TRBV27 to TRBJ1-3; the D is unclear. This receptor was identified in a woman aged 18-29 years in good health. CDR3 protein: CASSLSWGTGNTIYF. The CDR3 DNA reads as TGTGCCAGCAGTTTATCGTGGGGTACTGGAAACACCATATATTTT.